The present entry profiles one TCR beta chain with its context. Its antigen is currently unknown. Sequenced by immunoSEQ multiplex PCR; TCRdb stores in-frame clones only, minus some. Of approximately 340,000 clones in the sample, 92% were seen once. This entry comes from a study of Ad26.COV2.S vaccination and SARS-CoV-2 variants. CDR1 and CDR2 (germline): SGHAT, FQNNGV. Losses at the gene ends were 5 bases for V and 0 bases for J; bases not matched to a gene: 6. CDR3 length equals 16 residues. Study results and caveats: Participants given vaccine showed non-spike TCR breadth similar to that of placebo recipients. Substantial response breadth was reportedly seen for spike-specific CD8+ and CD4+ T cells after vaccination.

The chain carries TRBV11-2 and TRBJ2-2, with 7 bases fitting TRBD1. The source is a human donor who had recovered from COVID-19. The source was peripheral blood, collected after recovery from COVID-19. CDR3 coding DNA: TGTGCCAGCAGCACCCGACAGGGCTCGAACACCGGGGAGCTGTTTTTT. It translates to CASSTRQGSNTGELFF.